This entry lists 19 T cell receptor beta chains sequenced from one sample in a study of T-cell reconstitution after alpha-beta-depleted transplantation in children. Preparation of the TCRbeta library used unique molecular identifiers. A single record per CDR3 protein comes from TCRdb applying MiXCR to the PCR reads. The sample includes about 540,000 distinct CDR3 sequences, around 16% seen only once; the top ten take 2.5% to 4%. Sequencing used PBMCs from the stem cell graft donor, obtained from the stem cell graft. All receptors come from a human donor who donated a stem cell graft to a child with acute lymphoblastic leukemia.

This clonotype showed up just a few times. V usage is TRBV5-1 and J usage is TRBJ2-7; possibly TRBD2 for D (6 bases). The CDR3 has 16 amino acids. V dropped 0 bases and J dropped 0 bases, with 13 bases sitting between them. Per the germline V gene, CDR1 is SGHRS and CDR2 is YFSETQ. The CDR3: CASSLDPSASSYEQYF. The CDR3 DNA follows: TGCGCCAGCAGCTTGGATCCTAGCGCAAGCTCCTACGAGCAGTACTTC.

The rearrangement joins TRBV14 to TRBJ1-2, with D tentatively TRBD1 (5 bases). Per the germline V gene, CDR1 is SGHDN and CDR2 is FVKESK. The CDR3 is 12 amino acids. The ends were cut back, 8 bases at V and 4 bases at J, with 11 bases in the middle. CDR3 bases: TGTGCCAGCTCCCGGGACTTCTATGGCTACACCTTC. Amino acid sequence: CASSRDFYGYTF. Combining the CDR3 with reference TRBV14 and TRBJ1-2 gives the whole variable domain EAGVTQFPSHSVIEKGQTVTLRCDPISGHDNLYWYRRVMGKEIKFLLHFVKESKQDESGMPNNRFLAERTGGTYSTLKVQPAELEDSGVYFCASSRDFYGYTFGSGTRLTVV.

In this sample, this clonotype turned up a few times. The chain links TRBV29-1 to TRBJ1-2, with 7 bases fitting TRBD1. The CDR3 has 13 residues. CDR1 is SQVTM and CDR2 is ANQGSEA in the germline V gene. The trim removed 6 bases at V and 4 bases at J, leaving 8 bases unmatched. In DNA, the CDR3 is TGCAGCGTACAACAGGGGCCGACCTATGGCTACACCTTC. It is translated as CSVQQGPTYGYTF.

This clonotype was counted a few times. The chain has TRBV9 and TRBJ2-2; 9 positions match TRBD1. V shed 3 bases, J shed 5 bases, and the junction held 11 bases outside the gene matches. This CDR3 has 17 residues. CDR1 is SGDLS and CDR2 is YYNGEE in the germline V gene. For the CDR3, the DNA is TGTGCCAGCAGCGGGAACTCCGGGACAGGGAGAACCGGGGAGCTGTTTTTT. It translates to CASSGNSGTGRTGELFF.

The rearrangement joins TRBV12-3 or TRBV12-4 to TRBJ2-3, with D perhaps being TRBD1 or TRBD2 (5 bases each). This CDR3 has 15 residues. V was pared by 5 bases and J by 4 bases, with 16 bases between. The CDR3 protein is CASSLDRGVADTQYF. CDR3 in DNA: TGTGCCAGCAGTCTGGACCGAGGGGTGGCAGATACGCAGTATTTT.

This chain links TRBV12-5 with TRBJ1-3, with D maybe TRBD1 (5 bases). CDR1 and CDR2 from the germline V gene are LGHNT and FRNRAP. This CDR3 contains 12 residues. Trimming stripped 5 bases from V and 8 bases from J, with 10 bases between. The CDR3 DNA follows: TGTGCTAGTGGTCCCCAGGGTGACACCATATATTTT. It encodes CASGPQGDTIYF.

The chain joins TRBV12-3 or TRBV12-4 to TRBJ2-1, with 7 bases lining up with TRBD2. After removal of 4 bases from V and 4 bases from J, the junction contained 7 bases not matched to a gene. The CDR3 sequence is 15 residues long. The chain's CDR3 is CASSSERGSYNEQFF. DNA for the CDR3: TGTGCCAGCAGTTCGGAGCGGGGTTCTTACAATGAGCAGTTCTTC.

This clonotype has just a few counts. CDR3: CASSVTGGRYEQYF. The CDR3 DNA follows: TGTGCCAGCAGTGTTACAGGGGGTCGGTACGAGCAGTACTTC. The genes are TRBV6-1 and TRBJ2-7; 8 positions agree with TRBD1. The germline CDR1 and CDR2 sequences are MNHNS and SASEGT. This CDR3 contains 14 residues. V shed 4 bases, J shed 4 bases, and the junction held 6 bases outside the gene matches.

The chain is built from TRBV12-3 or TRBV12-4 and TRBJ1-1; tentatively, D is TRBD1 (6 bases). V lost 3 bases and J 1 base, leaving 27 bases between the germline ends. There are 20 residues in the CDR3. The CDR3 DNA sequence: TGTGCCAGCAGTTTCCCCTCTCGGGGGCTACGCACCCATTGGAACACTGAAGCTTTCTTT. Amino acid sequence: CASSFPSRGLRTHWNTEAFF.

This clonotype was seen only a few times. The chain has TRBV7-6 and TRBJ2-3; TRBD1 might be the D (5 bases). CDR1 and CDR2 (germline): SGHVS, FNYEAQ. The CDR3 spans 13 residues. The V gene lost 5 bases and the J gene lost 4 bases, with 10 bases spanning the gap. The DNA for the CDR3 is TGTGCCAGCAGCATAGGGGTCCCAGATACGCAGTATTTT. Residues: CASSIGVPDTQYF.

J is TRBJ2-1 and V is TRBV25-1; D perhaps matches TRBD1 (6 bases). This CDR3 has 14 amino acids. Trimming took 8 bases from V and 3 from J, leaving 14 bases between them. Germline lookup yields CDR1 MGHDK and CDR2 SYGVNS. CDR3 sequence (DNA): TGTGCCAGCGAGTCCAGGGGCCACTACAATGAGCAGTTCTTC. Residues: CASESRGHYNEQFF.

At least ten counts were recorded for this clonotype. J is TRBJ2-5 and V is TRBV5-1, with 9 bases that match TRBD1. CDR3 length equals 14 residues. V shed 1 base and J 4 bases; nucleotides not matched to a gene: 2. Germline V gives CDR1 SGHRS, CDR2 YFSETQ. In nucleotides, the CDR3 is TGCGCCAGCAGCTTGACAGGGGGCGTAGAGACCCAGTACTTC. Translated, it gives CASSLTGGVETQYF.

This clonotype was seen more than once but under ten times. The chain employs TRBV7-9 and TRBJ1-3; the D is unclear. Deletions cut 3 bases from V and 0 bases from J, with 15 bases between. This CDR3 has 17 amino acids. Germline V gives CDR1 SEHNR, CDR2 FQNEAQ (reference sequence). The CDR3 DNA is TGTGCCAGCAGCTTCCTGGCCGCAAGGGTCTCTGGAAACACCATATATTTT. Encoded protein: CASSFLAARVSGNTIYF.

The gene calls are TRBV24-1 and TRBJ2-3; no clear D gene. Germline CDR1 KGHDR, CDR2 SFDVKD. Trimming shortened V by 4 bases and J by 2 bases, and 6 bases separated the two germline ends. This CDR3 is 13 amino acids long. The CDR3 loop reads CATSERNTDTQYF. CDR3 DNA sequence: TGTGCCACCAGTGAAAGAAACACAGATACGCAGTATTTT.

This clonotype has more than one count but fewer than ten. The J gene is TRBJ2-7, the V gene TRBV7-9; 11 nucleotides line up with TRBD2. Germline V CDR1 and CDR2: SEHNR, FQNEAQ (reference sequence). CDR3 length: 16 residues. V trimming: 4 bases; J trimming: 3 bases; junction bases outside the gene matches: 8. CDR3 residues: CASSSTSTSGNYEQYF. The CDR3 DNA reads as TGTGCCAGCAGCTCCACGTCGACTAGCGGGAACTACGAGCAGTACTTC.

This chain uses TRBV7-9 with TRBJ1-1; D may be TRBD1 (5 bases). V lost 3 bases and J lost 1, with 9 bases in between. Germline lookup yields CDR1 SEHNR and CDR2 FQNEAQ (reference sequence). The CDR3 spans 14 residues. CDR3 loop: CASSLDTANTEAFF. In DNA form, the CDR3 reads TGTGCCAGCAGCTTGGACACAGCGAACACTGAAGCTTTCTTT. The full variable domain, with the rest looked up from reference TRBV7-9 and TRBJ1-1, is DTGVSQNPRHKITKRGQNVTFRCDPISEHNRLYWYRQTLGQGPEFLTYFQNEAQLEKSRLLSDRFSAERPKGSFSTLEIQRTEQGDSAMYLCASSLDTANTEAFFGQGTRLTVV.

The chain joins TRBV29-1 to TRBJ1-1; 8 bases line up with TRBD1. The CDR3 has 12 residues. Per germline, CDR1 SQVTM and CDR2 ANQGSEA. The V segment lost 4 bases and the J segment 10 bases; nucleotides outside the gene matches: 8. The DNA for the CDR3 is TGCAGCGTTGGGGACAGGTCACCGGGAGCTTTCTTT. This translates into CSVGDRSPGAFF.

The CDR3 nucleotides read TGTGCCAGCAAGACCTCCTCTGGGGGTAACGAGCAGTACTTC. It is translated as CASKTSSGGNEQYF. This sequence joins TRBV25-1 and TRBJ2-7; D is tentatively TRBD1 or TRBD2 (5 bases each). Trimming stripped 7 bases from V and 5 bases from J, with 18 bases between. There are 14 residues in the CDR3. Germline V lookup: CDR1 MGHDK, CDR2 SYGVNS.

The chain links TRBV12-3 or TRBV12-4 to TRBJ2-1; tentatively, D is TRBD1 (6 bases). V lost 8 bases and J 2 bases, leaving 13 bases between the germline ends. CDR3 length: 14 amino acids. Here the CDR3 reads CASGGDRTYNEQFF. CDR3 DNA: TGTGCCAGCGGGGGCGACCGGACCTACAATGAGCAGTTCTTC.